The rows below give T cell receptor beta chains drawn from one sample of a study of identical twins. TCRdb recomputed calls from the 5' RACE reads with MiXCR, one row per CDR3 protein. The table records 1.5 million or so distinct CDR3 sequences, 25% to 35% of them present only once. Sequencing used cord blood. All receptors derive from a newborn girl in good health. Each CDR3 is given with its conserved first and last residue. D genes are given only for firm matches. Clone sizes are given selectively: once, few, many, or a class where the clone is expanded.

few	TRBD2	TRBV2	TRBJ2-3	CASTERRLAGGPPDTQYF	TGTGCCAGCACCGAAAGGCGGCTAGCGGGGGGGCCACCAGATACGCAGTATTTT
few	-	TRBV18	TRBJ2-1	CASSPRTRGFYLFF	TGTGCCAGCTCACCACGGACCAGGGGCTTCTACCTGTTCTTC
-	TRBD2	TRBV7-9	TRBJ2-5	CASTLTSGGWTQYF	TGTGCCAGCACCCTTACTAGCGGGGGTTGGACCCAGTACTTC
-	-	TRBV21-1	TRBJ1-6	CASSKEPIPFYNSPLHF	TGTGCCAGCAGCAAAGAGCCAATCCCCTTCTATAATTCACCCCTCCACTTT
few	-	TRBV20-1	TRBJ2-7	CSAREDPLGLYEQYF	TGCAGTGCTAGAGAAGACCCTCTTGGCCTCTACGAGCAGTACTTC
-	-	TRBV5-1	TRBJ1-1	CASSFPGRMNTEAFF	TGCGCCAGCAGCTTCCCGGGACGGATGAACACTGAAGCTTTCTTT
few	-	TRBV6-2/TRBV6-3	TRBJ1-5	CASSYSSYGGTRGRQPQHF	TGTGCCAGCAGTTACTCATCATATGGAGGAACACGGGGCCGCCAGCCCCAGCATTTT
-	-	TRBV29-1	TRBJ2-3	CSVEDLSRTDTQYF	TGCAGCGTTGAAGATCTATCCCGGACGGATACGCAGTATTTT
few	-	TRBV7-2	TRBJ2-3	CASSLDLGQGTDTQYF	TGTGCCAGCAGCTTAGACCTGGGGCAGGGCACAGATACGCAGTATTTT
-	-	TRBV6-6	TRBJ1-5	CASGLQGSQPQHF	TGTGCCAGCGGTCTACAGGGAAGTCAGCCCCAGCATTTT
-	TRBD2	TRBV11-2	TRBJ2-3	CASSSPLAGDTDTQYF	TGTGCCAGCAGCTCCCCACTAGCGGGGGACACAGATACGCAGTATTTT
-	-	TRBV19	TRBJ2-7	CASSISGNTYNEQYF	TGTGCCAGTAGTATATCGGGGAACACCTACAATGAGCAGTACTTC
few	-	TRBV20-1	TRBJ2-7	CSAQINRFSGTSYEQYF	TGCAGTGCTCAGATCAACCGCTTTAGCGGAACCTCCTACGAGCAGTACTTC
-	-	TRBV29-1	TRBJ2-1	CSVNPEATNDEQFF	TGCAGCGTTAACCCGGAGGCAACTAACGATGAGCAGTTCTTC
-	TRBD2	TRBV11-2	TRBJ2-5	CASSLGYGASGRSQETQYF	TGTGCCAGCAGCTTAGGATACGGGGCTAGCGGGAGATCCCAAGAGACCCAGTACTTC
many	TRBD1	TRBV4-2	TRBJ1-4	CASSQLGTGGEKLFF	TGTGCCAGCAGCCAACTCGGGACAGGGGGTGAAAAACTGTTTTTT
-	-	TRBV5-1	TRBJ1-2	CASILVGQGYGYTF	TGCGCCAGCATCTTGGTTGGTCAGGGCTATGGCTACACCTTC
-	-	TRBV5-1	TRBJ2-7	CASGVGVGYEQYF	TGCGCCAGCGGCGTAGGGGTCGGGTACGAGCAGTACTTC
-	-	TRBV14	TRBJ1-1	CASSATVPREFTFWTEAFF	TGTGCCAGCAGCGCAACGGTTCCTAGGGAATTTACATTTTGGACTGAAGCTTTCTTT
many	-	TRBV29-1	TRBJ2-5	CSVEGPGQTQYF	TGCAGCGTTGAAGGACCCGGACAGACCCAGTACTTC
-	TRBD2	TRBV4-1	TRBJ2-7	CASSQLAGGPNEQYF	TGCGCCAGCAGCCAGCTAGCGGGAGGGCCGAATGAGCAGTACTTC
-	TRBD2	TRBV4-2	TRBJ2-3	CASSPLPASGRTDTQYF	TGTGCCAGCAGCCCCCTCCCGGCTAGCGGACGCACAGATACGCAGTATTTT
-	-	TRBV4-1	TRBJ2-1	CASSQGFSNEQFF	TGCGCCAGCAGCCAAGGATTCTCCAATGAGCAGTTCTTC
few	-	TRBV20-1	TRBJ2-5	CSARLLGSLGTQYF	TGCAGTGCTAGACTTCTGGGGTCCCTTGGCACCCAGTACTTC
-	TRBD1	TRBV28	TRBJ2-7	CASTGTGGGISEQYF	TGTGCCAGCACCGGGACAGGGGGCGGGATTAGCGAGCAGTACTTC
few	TRBD2	TRBV2	TRBJ2-3	CASSLQGLSRDTQYF	TGTGCCAGCAGTCTCCAGGGACTATCAAGGGATACGCAGTATTTT
-	TRBD2	TRBV5-4	TRBJ2-7	CASSLKPGLAVEQYF	TGTGCCAGCAGCTTGAAACCGGGACTAGCGGTCGAGCAGTACTTC
-	TRBD2	TRBV6-5	TRBJ2-1	CASSPNLAGRYNEQFF	TGTGCCAGCAGTCCTAATCTAGCGGGCCGTTACAATGAGCAGTTCTTC
-	TRBD2	TRBV12-3/TRBV12-4	TRBJ2-3	CASSQVAGARTDAQYF	TGTGCCAGCAGTCAGGTAGCGGGAGCGAGAACAGATGCGCAGTATTTT
few	TRBD1	TRBV7-9	TRBJ1-2	CASSLVETGGYGYTF	TGTGCCAGCAGCTTGGTCGAGACAGGGGGGTATGGCTACACCTTC
-	-	TRBV27	TRBJ2-3	CASSFRPLITDTQYF	TGTGCCAGCAGTTTCCGACCCCTTATCACAGATACGCAGTATTTT
-	TRBD2	TRBV10-2	TRBJ2-7	CASSESDASGVSYEQYF	TGCGCCAGCAGTGAGTCAGACGCTAGCGGAGTGTCCTACGAGCAGTACTTC
many	-	TRBV5-1	TRBJ2-5	CASSLKSETQYF	TGCGCCAGCAGCCTAAAAAGTGAGACCCAGTACTTC
few	-	TRBV29-1	TRBJ1-1	CSVARSMNTEAFF	TGCAGCGTTGCCCGATCAATGAACACTGAAGCTTTCTTT
-	-	TRBV6-1	TRBJ1-2	CASSEGETHYGYTF	TGTGCCAGCAGTGAAGGGGAGACTCACTATGGCTACACCTTC
few	-	TRBV12-3/TRBV12-4	TRBJ2-1	CASSPRGPLRSNEQFF	TGTGCCAGCAGTCCTCGGGGGCCCTTGCGGAGTAATGAGCAGTTCTTC
few	TRBD1	TRBV12-3/TRBV12-4	TRBJ1-5	CASGTGDSQPQHF	TGTGCCAGCGGGACAGGGGATAGTCAGCCCCAGCATTTT
many	-	TRBV2	TRBJ1-2	CASSEANNYGYTF	TGTGCCAGCAGTGAGGCTAATAACTATGGCTACACCTTC
-	TRBD1	TRBV20-1	TRBJ1-6	CSAYQSTGGNSPLHF	TGCAGTGCTTACCAATCGACAGGGGGGAATTCACCCCTCCACTTT
few	TRBD1	TRBV20-1	TRBJ1-5	CSARDMDRGGQPQHF	TGCAGTGCTAGAGATATGGACAGGGGCGGTCAGCCCCAGCATTTT
-	TRBD1	TRBV20-1	TRBJ2-5	CSARLGQGKETQYF	TGCAGTGCTAGATTAGGACAGGGCAAAGAGACCCAGTACTTC
-	-	TRBV7-9	TRBJ1-2	CASSPGATGRADYGYTF	TGTGCCAGCAGCCCCGGGGCGACAGGTCGGGCAGACTATGGCTACACCTTC
-	TRBD2	TRBV3-1	TRBJ2-7	CASSRGLAIVSEQYF	TGTGCCAGCAGCCGGGGACTAGCGATTGTCTCCGAGCAGTACTTC
-	TRBD2	TRBV7-9	TRBJ2-1	CASSQGVGRANEQFF	TGTGCCAGCAGCCAAGGAGTAGGGAGGGCCAATGAGCAGTTCTTC
-	TRBD1	TRBV6-1	TRBJ1-2	CASSEDRVDGYTF	TGTGCCAGCAGTGAGGACAGGGTGGACGGCTACACCTTC
many	-	TRBV29-1	TRBJ1-2	CSVEEGGRGYTF	TGCAGCGTTGAAGAGGGGGGTAGGGGCTACACCTTC
few	-	TRBV13	TRBJ2-5	CASSLFLSGEETQYF	-
once	-	TRBV27	TRBJ1-1	CASSSHPDRSEAFF	TGTGCCAGCAGTTCCCACCCTGACAGATCTGAAGCTTTCTTT
-	-	TRBV2	TRBJ2-2	CASKLGGGTYNTGELFF	TGTGCCAGCAAACTGGGGGGCGGGACATATAACACCGGGGAGCTGTTTTTT
-	-	TRBV6-6	TRBJ2-4	CASSYERRSSKNIQYF	TGTGCCAGCAGTTACGAGCGTCGGTCCTCCAAAAACATTCAGTACTTC
few	-	TRBV7-2	TRBJ1-6	CASSFGLKAPLHF	TGTGCCAGCAGCTTTGGACTGAAGGCACCCCTCCACTTT
-	TRBD2	TRBV7-2	TRBJ2-5	CASRTGTSSGETQYF	TGTGCCAGCAGAACCGGGACTAGCAGCGGAGAGACCCAGTACTTC
-	-	TRBV7-9	TRBJ2-1	CASSLLARGVSNEQFF	TGTGCCAGCAGCTTATTGGCCAGGGGGGTATCCAATGAGCAGTTCTTC
few	-	TRBV20-1	TRBJ1-2	CSAKTQWGYTF	TGCAGTGCCAAGACACAATGGGGCTACACCTTC
-	TRBD2	TRBV7-2	TRBJ2-7	CASSSYGLDRAKNLRYF	TGTGCCAGCAGCTCATACGGACTAGACCGGGCCAAAAACCTTCGGTACTTC
once	TRBD1	TRBV15	TRBJ2-7	CATSRDSGTGNSYEQYF	TGTGCCACCAGCAGAGATTCGGGGACAGGCAACTCCTACGAGCAGTACTTC
-	-	TRBV6-1	TRBJ2-5	CASSETPGTQETQYF	TGTGCCAGCAGTGAAACCCCGGGGACGCAAGAGACCCAGTACTTC